These 13 T cell receptor beta chains share one sample of origin, sequenced in a study of graft-versus-host responses after intestinal transplantation. Some clones are missing from TCRdb's copy, which holds only in-frame ones; the method was immunoSEQ multiplex PCR. This table has 81,000 or so clones, around 93% appearing once. Their recognized antigens are unknown. This material consisted of unstimulated CD8+ T cells sorted from spleen or lymph node cells, taken before transplant. The receptors shown here come from a human donor who was the organ donor for an intestinal transplant.

The CDR3 reads CASSQWWRGGDPGYTF. CDR3 in DNA: TGCGCCAGCAGCCAGTGGTGGCGGGGAGGGGACCCTGGCTACACCTTC. The genes are TRBV4-1 and TRBJ1-2; perhaps TRBD1 as D (5 bases). This CDR3 contains 16 residues. Germline CDR1 reads MGHRA; CDR2 reads YSYEKL. Trimming removed 3 bases at V and 7 bases at J, with 21 bases between.

This clone appeared once. J is TRBJ1-1 and V is TRBV9, with D unclear. Trimming stripped 3 bases from V and 5 bases from J, with 11 bases between. Per germline, CDR1 SGDLS and CDR2 YYNGEE. The CDR3 contains 13 residues. DNA of the CDR3: TGTGCCAGCAGCGACCACCCGCAGACTGAAGCTTTCTTT. It is translated as CASSDHPQTEAFF.

This clone was seen once. V and J are TRBV5-4 and TRBJ2-7, with 7 bases aligning to TRBD1. The CDR3 contains 13 residues. Unmatched junction bases numbered 10, after V lost 4 bases and J lost 9 bases. Germline V gene sequence: CDR1 SGHNT, CDR2 YYREEE (reference sequence). The CDR3 DNA sequence: TGTGCCAGCAGCAGAGTTCAGGGGGTCGGGCAGTACTTC. It codes for CASSRVQGVGQYF.

Worth noting for this clone: Other DNA sequences in the sample encode the same CDR3. The J gene is TRBJ2-6, the V gene TRBV29-1; D is possibly TRBD1 (5 bases). Trimming cost V 7 bases and J 0 bases, with 19 bases left between them. The CDR3 contains 17 residues. Germline V gene lookup returns CDR1 SQVTM and CDR2 ANQGSEA. DNA of the CDR3: TGCAGCGCCCTCGGGTCGACAGACAGCTCTGGGGCCAACGTCCTGACTTTC. This encodes CSALGSTDSSGANVLTF.

This chain uses TRBV2 with TRBJ2-1; 14 bases are shared with TRBD2. The CDR3 spans 15 residues. From germline, CDR1 is SNHLY and CDR2 FYNNEI. The J segment lost 7 bases and the V segment lost 10 bases, leaving 9 bases of the junction unmatched. CDR3 amino acids: CATAAGLAGGNEQFF. CDR3 in DNA: TGTGCCACCGCGGCCGGACTAGCGGGGGGAAATGAGCAGTTCTTC.

The chain is built from TRBV4-1 and TRBJ2-7, with D tentatively TRBD2 (5 bases). V lost 6 bases and J 5 bases, leaving 20 bases between the germline ends. CDR3 length: 15 residues. CDR1 MGHRA and CDR2 YSYEKL come from the germline V gene. The CDR3 sequence is CASSLSGSRRDEQYF. The CDR3 coding sequence is TGCGCCAGCAGTTTAAGCGGTAGCCGGCGGGACGAGCAGTACTTC.

V and J are TRBV7-9 and TRBJ2-1; TRBD2 aligns across 10 bases. Losses at the gene ends were 5 bases for V and 5 bases for J; bases not matched to a gene: 9. CDR3 length equals 16 residues. Germline V CDR1 and CDR2: SEHNR, FQNEAQ (reference sequence). The CDR3 loop is CASSTRTSGANNEQFF. The CDR3 DNA follows: TGTGCCAGCAGCACCCGGACTAGCGGAGCGAACAATGAGCAGTTCTTC.

The chain is built from TRBV5-6 and TRBJ2-3; 11 positions match TRBD1. CDR1 and CDR2 from the germline V gene are SGHDT and YYEEEE. J lost 4 bases, V lost 4 bases, and 5 bases had no gene match. The CDR3 has 15 amino acids. The DNA for the CDR3 is TGTGCCAGCAGCAACGGGACAGGGGGGGCAGATACGCAGTATTTT. This gives the protein CASSNGTGGADTQYF.

J is TRBJ1-4 and V is TRBV4-2; a possible D gene is TRBD1 (5 bases). Germline CDR1 is LGHNA and CDR2 is YNFKEQ. V shed 4 bases and J shed 4 bases, with 16 bases lying between them. The CDR3 loop spans 16 amino acids. The CDR3 spells CASSPSRGTRNEKLFF. The CDR3 coding sequence is TGTGCCAGCAGCCCAAGTCGCGGGACGCGTAATGAAAAACTGTTTTTT.

The rearrangement joins TRBV5-4 to TRBJ2-3; no clear D gene. The CDR3 has 13 residues. Germline values: CDR1 SGHNT, CDR2 YYREEE (reference sequence). Trimming stripped 3 bases from V and 1 base from J, with 6 bases between. In nucleotides, the CDR3 is TGTGCCAGCAGCTCGATAGGCACAGATACGCAGTATTTT. It is translated as CASSSIGTDTQYF.

The J gene is TRBJ1-5, the V gene TRBV9; no reliable D call. This CDR3 region has 13 residues. Trimming pared 0 bases from V and 7 bases from J, leaving 8 bases between. CDR1 and CDR2 (germline): SGDLS, YYNGEE. This CDR3 reads CASSVAGNQPQHF. CDR3 DNA sequence: TGTGCCAGCAGCGTAGCCGGGAACCAGCCCCAGCATTTT.

The chain couples TRBV11-2 to TRBJ2-5; weak D call: TRBD2 (7 bases). CDR3 length: 15 amino acids. Germline V gene lookup returns CDR1 SGHAT and CDR2 FQNNGV. The ends were cut back, 5 bases at V and 1 base at J, with 14 bases in the middle. DNA of the CDR3: TGTGCCAGCAGCGTCCGGGGGGCGCGCCAAGAGACCCAGTACTTC. As protein: CASSVRGARQETQYF. Supplemented by reference TRBV11-2 and TRBJ2-5, the full variable domain reads EAGVAQSPRYKIIEKRQSVAFWCNPISGHATLYWYQQILGQGPKLLIQFQNNGVVDDSQLPKDRFSAERLKGVDSTLKIQPAKLEDSAVYLCASSVRGARQETQYFGPGTRLLVL.

The gene calls are TRBV7-8 and TRBJ2-1; 9 bases fit TRBD2. V shed 5 bases, J shed 6 bases, and the junction held 5 bases outside the gene matches. The CDR3 is 14 amino acids. From germline, CDR1 is SGHVS and CDR2 FQNEAQ. Here the CDR3 reads CASSRGLAFNEQFF. CDR3 in DNA: TGTGCCAGCAGCCGCGGACTAGCGTTCAATGAGCAGTTCTTC.